These T cell receptor beta chains were read from a single sample in a study of T cell responses to AZD1222 COVID-19 vaccine. Data came from immunoSEQ multiplex PCR; TCRdb stores just in-frame clones and leaves some out. The sample records approximately 90,000 clones, 90% being singletons. The sample was peripheral blood, taken on day 0 of AZD1222 vaccination. The receptor set was obtained from an adult in good health. Each CDR3 is given with its conserved first and last residue. The D gene is left open where the match is weak. The size field is filled for only some rows; it gives once, few, many or a size class.

-	TRBV6-1	-	TRBJ2-7	TGTGCCAGCAGTGACCAGGCTGGGTCCTACGAGCAGTACTTC	CASSDQAGSYEQYF
-	TRBV5-1	TRBD2	TRBJ2-5	TGCGCCAGCAGCAGGACTAGCGGGGGATACCAGGCGGAGACCCAGTACTTC	CASSRTSGGYQAETQYF
-	TRBV15	-	TRBJ1-2	TGTGCCACCAGCAGAGAAGTTTTCCTAACAGGGTTTGGCTACACCTTC	CATSREVFLTGFGYTF
-	TRBV29-1	-	TRBJ1-5	TGCAGCACCGGTAATAGCAATCAGCCCCAGCATTTT	CSTGNSNQPQHF
once	TRBV20-1	TRBD2	TRBJ2-1	TGCAGTGCTAGTCGTAGCGGGGTGTACAATGAGCAGTTCTTC	CSASRSGVYNEQFF
-	TRBV27	-	TRBJ2-1	TGTGCCAGCAGTTTAGGGACGCTTACCTACAATGAGCAGTTCTTC	CASSLGTLTYNEQFF
-	TRBV10-3	-	TRBJ1-2	TGTGCCATCCAGGGCGCGGCTTCTGACTATGGCTACACCTTC	CAIQGAASDYGYTF
medium-sized	TRBV11-2	TRBD2	TRBJ2-7	TGTGCCAGCAGCTTAGACGGGGGGAACGAGCAGTACTTC	CASSLDGGNEQYF
-	TRBV21-1	-	TRBJ1-1	TGTGCCAGCAGCAAAAACCCCCCAGTTTGGCCTGAAGCTTTCTTT	CASSKNPPVWPEAFF
-	TRBV12-3/TRBV12-4	TRBD1	TRBJ2-7	TGTGCCAGCAGGGAGACAGGGCCCGAGCAGTACTTC	CASRETGPEQYF
-	TRBV2	TRBD1	TRBJ2-7	TGTGCCAGCAGAAGAGGACAGGCCCGAGGCGAGCAGTACTTC	CASRRGQARGEQYF
-	TRBV10-3	-	TRBJ2-3	TGTGCCATCAGAGACCCGGACAGCACAGATACGCAGTATTTT	CAIRDPDSTDTQYF
-	TRBV5-1	TRBD1	TRBJ2-6	TGCGCCAGCAGCCCCTTAACAGGGGCTGGGGCCAACGTCCTGACTTTC	CASSPLTGAGANVLTF
-	TRBV7-9	-	TRBJ2-7	TGTGCCAGCAGCCTAGACAGGGAGGCCCCCCCCTACGAGCAGTACTTC	CASSLDREAPPYEQYF
-	TRBV5-5	-	TRBJ1-2	TGTGCCAGCAGCTTGTCGACCGAACCTAACTATGGCTACACCTTC	CASSLSTEPNYGYTF
-	TRBV7-2	-	TRBJ2-5	TGTGCCAGCAGCTTAGCGCGGGAGACCCAGTACTTC	CASSLARETQYF
-	TRBV28	-	TRBJ1-1	TGTGCCAGCAGTTCCCCAGGGAACACTGAAGCTTTCTTT	CASSSPGNTEAFF
-	TRBV18	-	TRBJ1-4	TGTGCCAGCTCCCCGACAGCAACTAATGAAAAACTGTTTTTT	CASSPTATNEKLFF
-	TRBV10-2	-	TRBJ1-1	TGCGCCAGCAGTGACAGTCGGAACACTGAAGCTTTCTTT	CASSDSRNTEAFF
-	TRBV6-5	TRBD1	TRBJ1-4	TGTGCCAGCAGAACCGACAGGGGCCTTGAAAAACTGTTTTTT	CASRTDRGLEKLFF
-	TRBV6-5	-	TRBJ1-3	TGTGCCAGCAGACCCGGCGGGCAGGGGCGAAACACCATATATTTT	CASRPGGQGRNTIYF
-	TRBV7-2	-	TRBJ2-3	TGTGCCAGCAATTTCTGGTCTAGCACAGATACGCAGTATTTT	CASNFWSSTDTQYF
-	TRBV20-1	-	TRBJ2-3	TGCAGTGCTGGCACAGATACGCAGTATTTT	CSAGTDTQYF
-	TRBV11-2	TRBD1	TRBJ2-7	TGTGCCAGCAGCTTACAGGACAGGGTTGGCGAGCAGTACTTC	CASSLQDRVGEQYF